The 16 T cell receptor beta chains below all came from one sample that was sequenced in a study of cytomegalovirus exposure and HLA in healthy donors. The repertoire was sequenced with immunoSEQ multiplex PCR; TCRdb's copy has only in-frame clones and lacks some. The sample lists over 150,000 clones; 75% to 85% were seen once. The sequenced sample was PBMCs. These receptor sequences come from a young woman in good health and CMV-seropositive.

The chain combines TRBV6-1 with TRBJ2-7; perhaps TRBD1 as D (5 bases). Between the trimmed V and J ends, which lost 3 bases and 4 bases, there was a span of 16 bases. The CDR3 spans 15 residues. CDR1 MNHNS and CDR2 SASEGT come from the germline V gene. The chain's CDR3 is CASSDRGFRVYEQYF. In DNA form, the CDR3 reads TGTGCCAGCAGTGATAGAGGTTTCAGGGTGTACGAGCAGTACTTC.

This rearrangement joins TRBV5-1 to TRBJ2-5, with D tentatively TRBD1 (7 bases). V lost 7 bases and J lost 1, with 14 bases in between. The V gene's germline CDR1 is SGHRS and CDR2 YFSETQ. The length of the CDR3 is 14 residues. In DNA form, the CDR3 reads TGCGCCAGCCAGGGGGGAACTATCCAAGAGACCCAGTACTTC. It encodes CASQGGTIQETQYF.

This chain links TRBV28 with TRBJ2-1; 9 bases are a match to TRBD1. CDR3 length equals 15 residues. After removal of 7 bases from V and 3 bases from J, the junction contained 7 bases not matched to a gene. The germline CDR1 and CDR2 sequences are MDHEN and SYDVKM. The CDR3 DNA reads TGTGCCAGCATTCCTGGGGGACAGGGCTACAATGAGCAGTTCTTC. Encoded protein: CASIPGGQGYNEQFF.

There are a few counts of this clone. This chain uses TRBV6-1 with TRBJ2-3; 9 nucleotides agree with TRBD1. The V gene end was trimmed by 7 bases and the J gene end by 4 bases; junction bases not matched to a gene: 9. This CDR3 is built from 15 residues. Germline V CDR1 and CDR2: MNHNS, SASEGT. The CDR3 DNA reads as TGTGCCAGCATTTCGGGACAGGGTGAGGCAGATACGCAGTATTTT. Protein: CASISGQGEADTQYF.

This chain connects TRBV10-2 to TRBJ1-5, with 8 bases identical to TRBD1. Trimming took 2 bases from V and 6 from J; bases not matched to a gene: 9. The CDR3 totals 16 residues. Germline CDR1 reads WSHSY; CDR2 reads SAAADI. The DNA for the CDR3 is TGCGCCAGCAGTGAGACCCAGGGGGCTATTGTTCAGCCCCAGCATTTT. It yields the protein CASSETQGAIVQPQHF.

This rearrangement joins TRBV6-5 to TRBJ2-3, with no clear D. The CDR3 extends over 15 amino acids. Trimming left V 0 bases short and J 0 bases short, with 7 bases between. Looked up from germline, CDR1 is MNHEY and CDR2 is SVGAGI. CDR3 amino acids: CASSYSLYSTDTQYF. The CDR3, as DNA: TGTGCCAGCAGTTACTCGTTATATAGCACAGATACGCAGTATTTT.

The chain carries TRBV6-5 and TRBJ1-2, with 7 bases lining up with TRBD1. Germline CDR1 is MNHEY and CDR2 is SVGAGI. V dropped 0 bases and J dropped 2; count of bases not matched to a gene: 0. The CDR3 has 14 amino acids. The CDR3 region is CASSYSGQNYGYTF. For the CDR3, the DNA is TGTGCCAGCAGTTACTCGGGACAGAACTATGGCTACACCTTC.

This rearrangement joins TRBV30 to TRBJ1-2; perhaps TRBD1 as D (6 bases). This CDR3 contains 13 residues. Trimming left V 3 bases short and J 8 bases short, with 16 bases between. Germline V CDR1 and CDR2: GTSNPN, SVGIG (reference sequence). The CDR3 DNA reads TGTGCCTGGAGCCAGGGGCAGGGAAAAGGCTACACCTTC. The encoded protein is CAWSQGQGKGYTF.

V usage is TRBV7-2 and J usage is TRBJ2-7, with TRBD1 identical over 8 bases. From germline, CDR1 is SGHTA and CDR2 FQGNSA. After removal of 1 base from V and 6 bases from J, the junction contained 8 bases not matched to a gene. The CDR3 loop spans 15 amino acids. The CDR3: CASSLGQGRWSEQYF. CDR3 DNA: TGTGCCAGCAGCTTAGGACAGGGGCGGTGGTCCGAGCAGTACTTC.

The chain employs TRBV7-3 and TRBJ2-1; D is possibly TRBD1 (6 bases). The ends were cut back, 1 base at V and 8 bases at J, with 9 bases in the middle. The CDR3 covers 13 residues. Germline V CDR1 and CDR2: SGHTA, FQGTGA. The CDR3 DNA reads as TGTGCCAGCAGCTTAAAGGGGGAAGATGAGCAGTTCTTC. Translation gives CASSLKGEDEQFF.

The genes are TRBV7-6 and TRBJ2-3; 11 bases are a match to TRBD2. The V segment lost 5 bases and the J segment 0 bases; nucleotides outside the gene matches: 4. The germline gives CDR1 SGHVS, CDR2 FNYEAQ. The CDR3 spans 16 residues. CDR3 loop: CASSLWTSGSTDTQYF. As DNA, the CDR3 is TGTGCCAGCAGCCTCTGGACTAGCGGGAGCACAGATACGCAGTATTTT.

The chain links TRBV11-3 to TRBJ2-1, with 8 bases fitting TRBD2. The CDR3 runs to 16 residues. Looked up from germline, CDR1 is SGHNT and CDR2 is YENEEA. Trimming at V came to 1 base and at J to 6 bases, leaving 8 bases not matched to a gene. The CDR3 sequence: CASSLGRGEPLNEQFF. Written as DNA, the CDR3 is TGTGCCAGCAGCTTAGGGCGGGGGGAGCCCCTCAATGAGCAGTTCTTC.

CDR3 bases: TGTGCCAGCAGTTTTTACCCTAGCGTGGGAGGGGCCAACGAGCAGTACTTC. Translating it yields CASSFYPSVGGANEQYF. The rearrangement uses TRBV27 and TRBJ2-7, with TRBD2 matching 7 bases. There are 17 residues in the CDR3. From germline, CDR1 is MNHEY and CDR2 SMNVEV (reference sequence). V was pared by 3 bases and J by 5 bases, with 16 bases of the junction left unmatched.

V and J are TRBV7-8 and TRBJ2-7; 8 bases align to TRBD1. The trim removed 4 bases at V and 3 bases at J, leaving 5 bases unmatched. This CDR3 has 14 amino acids. Germline assignment: CDR1 SGHVS and CDR2 FQNEAQ. The CDR3 DNA is TGTGCCAGCAGCTCAACGACAGGGGTCTACGAGCAGTACTTC. Its protein is CASSSTTGVYEQYF.

V and J are TRBV2 and TRBJ2-2, with 8 bases aligning to TRBD2. Per the germline V gene, CDR1 is SNHLY and CDR2 is FYNNEI. J was trimmed by 5 bases and V by 6 bases; bases with no gene match: 8. CDR3 length equals 15 residues. DNA of the CDR3: TGTGCCAGCAGCGGTGCTAGCGGGCCGACCGGGGAGCTGTTTTTT. This gives the protein CASSGASGPTGELFF.

This clone has a handful of counts. The chain carries TRBV10-3 and TRBJ1-2; D unclear. CDR1 and CDR2 (germline): ENHRY, SYGVKD. V was trimmed by 1 base and J by 0 bases, leaving 9 bases between them. This CDR3 is built from 15 residues. The CDR3 DNA sequence: TGTGCCATCAGTGAGTACGGAGAATCTAACTATGGCTACACCTTC. Its translation is CAISEYGESNYGYTF.